Below, one T cell receptor (beta chain) is given with its context. The CDR3 has 13 residues. In germline, CDR1 is MNHEY, CDR2 SVGAGI. Trimming stripped 1 base from V and 4 bases from J, with 7 bases between. The source of the sample is a study of T-cell memory formation after mild COVID-19. Each CDR3 protein is one row after TCRdb ran MiXCR on the 5' RACE reads. Among 140,000 to 150,000 distinct CDR3 sequences listed, approximately 25% were seen once. The TCR originated in an adult woman who had mild COVID-19 (a few samples of this study predate the infection). Cell type and time point are not known. Sequencing was performed on PBMCs or a T cell subset sorted from them (not recorded which). This chain connects TRBV6-5 to TRBJ1-1; no firm D call. The CDR3 bases are TGTGCCAGCAGTTACTTGTCGGGCACTGAAGCTTTCTTT. Translating it yields CASSYLSGTEAFF.